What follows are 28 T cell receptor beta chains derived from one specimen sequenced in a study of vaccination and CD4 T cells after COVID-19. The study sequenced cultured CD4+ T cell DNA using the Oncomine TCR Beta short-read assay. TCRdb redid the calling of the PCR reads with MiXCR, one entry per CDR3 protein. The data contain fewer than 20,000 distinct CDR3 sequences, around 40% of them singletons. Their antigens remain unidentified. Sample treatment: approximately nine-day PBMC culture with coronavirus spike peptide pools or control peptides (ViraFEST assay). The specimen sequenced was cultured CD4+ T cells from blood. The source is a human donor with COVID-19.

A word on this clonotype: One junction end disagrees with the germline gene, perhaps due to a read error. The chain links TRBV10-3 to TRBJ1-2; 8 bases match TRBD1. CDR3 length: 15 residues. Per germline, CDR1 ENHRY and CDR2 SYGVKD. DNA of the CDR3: TGTGCCACCCAACGATCCAGACAGGGGCCTCATGGCAACACCTTC. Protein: CATQRSRQGPHGNTF.

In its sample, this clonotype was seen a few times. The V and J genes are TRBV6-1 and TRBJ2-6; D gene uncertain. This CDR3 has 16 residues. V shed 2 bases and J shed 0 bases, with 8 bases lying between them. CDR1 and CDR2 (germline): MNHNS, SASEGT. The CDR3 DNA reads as TGTGCCAGCAGTGAACATGCATCCTCTGGGGCCAACGTCCTGACTTTC. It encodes CASSEHASSGANVLTF.

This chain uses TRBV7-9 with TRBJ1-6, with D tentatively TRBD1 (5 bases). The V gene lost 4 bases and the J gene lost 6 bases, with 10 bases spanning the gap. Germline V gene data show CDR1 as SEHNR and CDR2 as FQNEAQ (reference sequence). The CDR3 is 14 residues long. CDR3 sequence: CASSSGLLNSPLHF. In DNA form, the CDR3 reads TGTGCCAGCAGCTCGGGACTGCTTAATTCACCCCTCCACTTT.

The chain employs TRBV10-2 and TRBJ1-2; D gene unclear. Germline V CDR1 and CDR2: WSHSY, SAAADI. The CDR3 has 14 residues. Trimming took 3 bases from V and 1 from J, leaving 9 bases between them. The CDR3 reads CASSEVHLNYGYTF. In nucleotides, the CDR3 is TGCGCCAGCAGTGAAGTGCATCTTAACTATGGCTACACCTTC.

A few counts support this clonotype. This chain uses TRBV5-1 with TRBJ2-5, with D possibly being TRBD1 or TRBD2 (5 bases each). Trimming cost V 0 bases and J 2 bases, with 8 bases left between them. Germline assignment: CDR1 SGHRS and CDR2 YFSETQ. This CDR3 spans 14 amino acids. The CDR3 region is CASSLGDPQETQYF. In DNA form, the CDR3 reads TGCGCCAGCAGCTTGGGGGACCCACAAGAGACCCAGTACTTC.

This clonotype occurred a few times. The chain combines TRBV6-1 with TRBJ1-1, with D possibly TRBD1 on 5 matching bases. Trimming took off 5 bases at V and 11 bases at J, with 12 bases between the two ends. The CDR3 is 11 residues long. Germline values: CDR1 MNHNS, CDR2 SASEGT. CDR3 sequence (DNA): TGTGCCAGCAGTACTACGGGGGAGGCTTTCTTT. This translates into CASSTTGEAFF.

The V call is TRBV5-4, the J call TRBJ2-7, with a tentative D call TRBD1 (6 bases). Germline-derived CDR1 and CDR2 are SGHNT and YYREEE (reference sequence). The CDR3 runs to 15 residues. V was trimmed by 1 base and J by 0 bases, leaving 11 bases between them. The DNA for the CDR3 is TGTGCCAGCAGCTTGCAAGGGGGTTTCTCCTACGAGCAGTACTTC. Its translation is CASSLQGGFSYEQYF.

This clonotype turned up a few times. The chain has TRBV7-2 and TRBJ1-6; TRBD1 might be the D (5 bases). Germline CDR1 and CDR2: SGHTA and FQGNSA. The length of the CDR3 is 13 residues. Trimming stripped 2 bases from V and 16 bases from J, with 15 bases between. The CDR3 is CASSLSGRVGLHF. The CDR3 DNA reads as TGTGCCAGCAGCTTATCCGGCAGGGTTGGTCTCCACTTT.

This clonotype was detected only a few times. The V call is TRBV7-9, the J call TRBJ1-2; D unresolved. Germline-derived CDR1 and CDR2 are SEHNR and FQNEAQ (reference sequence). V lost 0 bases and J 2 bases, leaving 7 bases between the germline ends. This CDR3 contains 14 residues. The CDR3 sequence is CASSLASPNYGYTF. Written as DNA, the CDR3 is TGTGCCAGCAGCTTAGCCAGCCCGAACTATGGCTACACCTTC.

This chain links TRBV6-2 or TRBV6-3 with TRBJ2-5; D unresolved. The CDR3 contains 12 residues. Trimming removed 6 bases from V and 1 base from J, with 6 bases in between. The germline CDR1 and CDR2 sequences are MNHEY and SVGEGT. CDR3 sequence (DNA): TGTGCCAGCAGGGGAACCCAAGAGACCCAGTACTTC. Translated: CASRGTQETQYF.

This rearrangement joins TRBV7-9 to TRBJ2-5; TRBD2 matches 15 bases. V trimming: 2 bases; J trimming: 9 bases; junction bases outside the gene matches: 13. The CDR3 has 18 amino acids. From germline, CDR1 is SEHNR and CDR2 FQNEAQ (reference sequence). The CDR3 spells CASSLTGLAGGRGEAQYF. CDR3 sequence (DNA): TGTGCCAGCAGCTTAACTGGACTAGCGGGGGGGCGTGGGGAGGCCCAGTACTTC.

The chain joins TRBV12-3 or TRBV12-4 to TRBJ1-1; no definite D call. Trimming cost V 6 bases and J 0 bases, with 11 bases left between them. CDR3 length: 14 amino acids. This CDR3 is CASRRQVMNTEAFF. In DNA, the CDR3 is TGTGCCAGCAGACGTCAGGTGATGAACACTGAAGCTTTCTTT.

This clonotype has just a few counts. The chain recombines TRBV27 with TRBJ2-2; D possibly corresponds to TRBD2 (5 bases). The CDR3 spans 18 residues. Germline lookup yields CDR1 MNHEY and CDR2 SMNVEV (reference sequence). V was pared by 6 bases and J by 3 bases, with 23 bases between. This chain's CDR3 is CASSSFAPRTRDTGELFF. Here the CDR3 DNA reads TGTGCCAGCAGCTCATTTGCGCCACGGACGAGGGACACCGGGGAGCTGTTTTTT.

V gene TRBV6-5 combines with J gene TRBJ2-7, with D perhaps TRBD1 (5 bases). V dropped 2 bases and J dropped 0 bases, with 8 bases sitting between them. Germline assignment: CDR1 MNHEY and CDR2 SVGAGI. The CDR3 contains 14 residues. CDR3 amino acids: CASSYGRDSYEQYF. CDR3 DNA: TGTGCCAGCAGTTACGGCAGGGACTCCTACGAGCAGTACTTC.

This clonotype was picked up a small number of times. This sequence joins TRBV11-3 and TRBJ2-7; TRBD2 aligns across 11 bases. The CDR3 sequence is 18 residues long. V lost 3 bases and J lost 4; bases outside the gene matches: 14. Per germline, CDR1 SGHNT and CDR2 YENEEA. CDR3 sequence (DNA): TGTGCCAGCAGCTTCTCCAAAGGCCTAGCGGGGGGAGTATACGAGCAGTACTTC. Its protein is CASSFSKGLAGGVYEQYF.

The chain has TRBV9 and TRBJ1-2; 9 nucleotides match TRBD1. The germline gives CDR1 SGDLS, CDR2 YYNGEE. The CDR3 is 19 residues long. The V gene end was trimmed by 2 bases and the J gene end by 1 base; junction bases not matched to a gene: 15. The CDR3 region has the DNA TGTGCCAGCAGCGTTACCGTTACAGGGGGCGAACGAGATAACTATGGCTACACCTTC. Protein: CASSVTVTGGERDNYGYTF.

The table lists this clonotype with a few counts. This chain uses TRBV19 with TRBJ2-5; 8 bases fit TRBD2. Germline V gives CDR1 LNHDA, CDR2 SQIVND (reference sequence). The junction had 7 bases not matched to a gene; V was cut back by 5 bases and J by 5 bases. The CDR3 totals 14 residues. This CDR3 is CASSVQGGGETQYF. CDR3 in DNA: TGTGCCAGTAGTGTACAGGGCGGGGGGGAGACCCAGTACTTC.

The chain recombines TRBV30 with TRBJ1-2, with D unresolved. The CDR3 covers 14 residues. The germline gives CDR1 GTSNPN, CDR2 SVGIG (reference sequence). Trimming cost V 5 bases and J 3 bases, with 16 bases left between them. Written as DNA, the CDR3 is TGTGCCTGGGGGCCGCAAACAGTATACTATGGCTACACCTTC. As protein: CAWGPQTVYYGYTF.

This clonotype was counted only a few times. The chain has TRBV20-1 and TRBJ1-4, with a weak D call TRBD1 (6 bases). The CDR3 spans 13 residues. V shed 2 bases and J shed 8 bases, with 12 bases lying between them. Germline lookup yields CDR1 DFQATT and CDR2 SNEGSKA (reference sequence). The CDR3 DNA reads TGCAGTGCTAGAATGCAGGGGCGCGAAAAACTGTTTTTT. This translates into CSARMQGREKLFF.

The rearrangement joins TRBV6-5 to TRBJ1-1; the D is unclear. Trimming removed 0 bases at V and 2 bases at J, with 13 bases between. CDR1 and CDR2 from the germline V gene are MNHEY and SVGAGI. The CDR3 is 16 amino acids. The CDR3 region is CASSYSHLILNTEAFF. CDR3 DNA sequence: TGTGCCAGCAGTTACTCTCACCTAATACTTAACACTGAAGCTTTCTTT.

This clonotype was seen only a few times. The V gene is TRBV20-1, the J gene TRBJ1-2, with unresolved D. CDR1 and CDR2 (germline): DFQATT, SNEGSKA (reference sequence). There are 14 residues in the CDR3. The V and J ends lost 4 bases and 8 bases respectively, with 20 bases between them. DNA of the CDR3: TGCAGTGCTACTATAGGAACAACCATCGGGGGCTACACCTTC. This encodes CSATIGTTIGGYTF.

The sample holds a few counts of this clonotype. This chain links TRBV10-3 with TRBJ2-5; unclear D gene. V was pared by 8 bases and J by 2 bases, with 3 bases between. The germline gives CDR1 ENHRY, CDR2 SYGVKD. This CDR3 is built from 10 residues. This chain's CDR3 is CAIGQETQYF. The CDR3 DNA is TGTGCCATCGGGCAAGAGACCCAGTACTTC.

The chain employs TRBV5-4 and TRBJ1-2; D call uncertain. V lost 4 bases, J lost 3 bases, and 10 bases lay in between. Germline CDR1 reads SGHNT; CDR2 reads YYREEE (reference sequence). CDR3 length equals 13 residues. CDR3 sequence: CASSGGEYYGYTF. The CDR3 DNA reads TGTGCCAGCAGCGGCGGGGAGTACTATGGCTACACCTTC. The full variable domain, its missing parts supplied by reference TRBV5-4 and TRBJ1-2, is ETGVTQSPTHLIKTRGQQVTLRCSSQSGHNTVSWYQQALGQGPQFIFQYYREEENGRGNFPPRFSGLQFPNYSSELNVNALELDDSALYLCASSGGEYYGYTFGSGTRLTVV.

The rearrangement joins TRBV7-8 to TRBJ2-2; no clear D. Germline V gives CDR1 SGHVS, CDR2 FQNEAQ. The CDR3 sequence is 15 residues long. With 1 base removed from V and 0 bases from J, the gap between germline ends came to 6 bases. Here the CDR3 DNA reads TGTGCCAGCAGCTTAGTTAGCTCGAACACCGGGGAGCTGTTTTTT. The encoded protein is CASSLVSSNTGELFF.

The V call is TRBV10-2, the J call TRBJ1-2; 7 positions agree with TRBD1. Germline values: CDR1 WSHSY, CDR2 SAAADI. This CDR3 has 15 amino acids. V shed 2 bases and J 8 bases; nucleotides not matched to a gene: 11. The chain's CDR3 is CASSEMIGQAIGYTF. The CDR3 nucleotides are TGCGCCAGCAGTGAGATGATAGGACAGGCTATAGGCTACACCTTC.

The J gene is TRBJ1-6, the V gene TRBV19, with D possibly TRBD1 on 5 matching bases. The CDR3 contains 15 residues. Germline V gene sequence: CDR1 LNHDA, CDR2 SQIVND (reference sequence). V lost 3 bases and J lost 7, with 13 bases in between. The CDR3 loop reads CASSMSGQENSPLHF. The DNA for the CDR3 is TGTGCCAGTAGTATGTCCGGACAAGAAAATTCACCCCTCCACTTT.

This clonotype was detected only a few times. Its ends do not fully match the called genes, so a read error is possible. The CDR3 DNA reads TGCAGTGCTAGAGATTCGGGTTCTAGCACAGGTACGCAGTATTTT. Amino acid sequence: CSARDSGSSTGTQYF. The chain recombines TRBV20-1 with TRBJ2-3; either TRBD1 or TRBD2 may supply D (5 bases each). The CDR3 covers 15 residues. In germline, CDR1 is DFQATT, CDR2 SNEGSKA (reference sequence).

CDR3 bases: TGTGCCAGCAGTTTCGTAGAAGGGGAGACCCAGTACTTC. It specifies CASSFVEGETQYF. The gene calls are TRBV12-3 or TRBV12-4 and TRBJ2-5; D gene unclear. V dropped 3 bases and J dropped 5 bases, with 10 bases sitting between them. CDR3 length: 13 amino acids.